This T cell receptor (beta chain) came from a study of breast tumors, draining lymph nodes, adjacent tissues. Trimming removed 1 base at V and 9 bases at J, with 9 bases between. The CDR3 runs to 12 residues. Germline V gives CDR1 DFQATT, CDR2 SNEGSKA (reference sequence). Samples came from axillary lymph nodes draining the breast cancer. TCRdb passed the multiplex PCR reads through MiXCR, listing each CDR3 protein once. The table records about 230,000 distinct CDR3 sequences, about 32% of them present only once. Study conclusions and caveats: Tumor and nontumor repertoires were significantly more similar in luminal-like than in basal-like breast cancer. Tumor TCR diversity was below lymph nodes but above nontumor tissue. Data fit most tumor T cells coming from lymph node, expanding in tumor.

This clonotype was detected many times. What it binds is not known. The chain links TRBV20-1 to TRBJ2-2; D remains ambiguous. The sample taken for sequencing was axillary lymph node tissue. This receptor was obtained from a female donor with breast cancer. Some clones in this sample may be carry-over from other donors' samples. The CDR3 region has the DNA TGCAGTGCTAGAGCGGGTAACAGGGAGCTGTTTTTT. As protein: CSARAGNRELFF.